The clone carrying this TCR beta chain was detected only a few times. No antigen is known for it. The sample is drawn from a study of blood T cells in healthy people across ages. Study findings and constraints: Naive T cell percentage strongly correlated with TCR beta diversity. The fall in TCR beta diversity per million T cells was roughly linear with age.

Using a J-beta primer mix together with a sample-barcoded 5' primer, a second PCR was run for about 7 to 12 cycles. A template-switch adaptor containing 12 random nucleotides labeled each cDNA molecule. Each CDR3 protein gets one entry after TCRdb re-called the 5' RACE reads with MiXCR. This table has 700,000 to 850,000 distinct CDR3 sequences, about 55% appearing once. The CDR3 length is 16 residues. The chain employs TRBV21-1 and TRBJ2-1. TRBV21-1 is listed as a pseudogene. The receptor was isolated from an elderly man in good health. The sequencing input was blood. CDR3 DNA sequence: TGTGCCAGCAGCAAAACACAAGGGAGCTCCTACAATGAGCAGTTCTTC. It translates to CASSKTQGSSYNEQFF.